The 13 T cell receptor beta chains below were found in one sample sequenced in a study of blood T cells in healthy people across ages. A second PCR, run for about 7 to 11 cycles, used a sample-barcoded 5' primer plus a J-beta primer mix. One entry per CDR3 protein, called by TCRdb with MiXCR from the 5' RACE reads. The data show approximately 760,000 distinct CDR3 sequences, approximately 25% seen once. These same data were also listed under a study on T cells of mothers and their children.

Sequencing used blood. All receptors come from a boy between 5 and 17 years old in good health.

V gene TRBV24-1 combines with J gene TRBJ2-1; D unclear. Trimming cost V 1 base and J 10 bases, with 7 bases left between them. In germline, CDR1 is KGHDR, CDR2 SFDVKD. The CDR3 is 12 residues long. The CDR3 loop is CATSDFRREQFF. Written as DNA, the CDR3 is TGTGCCACCAGTGATTTTCGTAGGGAGCAGTTCTTC.

V is TRBV4-1 and J is TRBJ1-2; D not certain. Trimming shortened V by 4 bases and J by 3 bases, and 24 bases separated the two germline ends. The CDR3 contains 18 residues. CDR1 is MGHRA and CDR2 is YSYEKL in the germline V gene. The CDR3 region has the DNA TGCGCCAGCAGCCTCCAACCGGGTCGTGTGCAGGATGACTATGGCTACACCTTC. Amino acids: CASSLQPGRVQDDYGYTF.

This chain uses TRBV2 with TRBJ2-1, with D possibly being TRBD2 (5 bases). There are 14 residues in the CDR3. Germline CDR1 reads SNHLY; CDR2 reads FYNNEI. The ends were cut back, 8 bases at V and 5 bases at J, with 16 bases in the middle. The CDR3 DNA is TGTGCCAGCCGGGCCCCGGGGTGGAACAATGAGCAGTTCTTC. Translation: CASRAPGWNNEQFF.

In regard to this clonotype: One end of the junction fails to match germline, which may point to a read error. The chain recombines TRBV4-2 with TRBJ2-1; TRBD2 matches at 9 bases. CDR1 is LGHNA and CDR2 is YNFKEQ in the germline V gene. The CDR3 covers 15 residues. The CDR3 sequence is CASSQVPSGDNEQLF. CDR3 bases: TGTGCCAGCAGCCAAGTACCTAGCGGGGACAATGAGCAGCTCTTC.

DNA for the CDR3: TGTGCCAGCAGCGTAGGGAGCGGTACTGAAGCTTTCTTT. Amino acid sequence: CASSVGSGTEAFF. The gene calls are TRBV9 and TRBJ1-1; no reliable D call. Germline-derived CDR1 and CDR2 are SGDLS and YYNGEE. This CDR3 has 13 amino acids. V lost 0 bases and J 5 bases, leaving 8 bases between the germline ends.

This clonotype has a handful of counts. The chain has TRBV6-6 and TRBJ2-5, with D tentatively TRBD1 (6 bases). Germline CDR1 and CDR2: MNHNY and SVGAGI (reference sequence). This CDR3 is built from 12 residues. With 8 bases removed from V and 3 bases from J, the gap between germline ends came to 10 bases. CDR3 nucleotides: TGTGCCAGCGCCAACAGGGAAGAGACCCAGTACTTC. This codes for CASANREETQYF.

A few counts support this clonotype. The J gene is TRBJ1-2, the V gene TRBV12-3 or TRBV12-4; 9 bases agree with TRBD1. J was trimmed by 6 bases and V by 5 bases; bases with no gene match: 13. This CDR3 is 16 amino acids long. The CDR3 is CASSPRTPGTGNGYTF. For the CDR3, the DNA is TGTGCCAGCAGTCCCCGAACTCCCGGGACAGGGAATGGCTACACCTTC.

The chain combines TRBV5-1 with TRBJ2-1; 10 bases match TRBD1. V lost 1 base and J lost 9; bases outside the gene matches: 7. The CDR3 is 15 amino acids. From germline, CDR1 is SGHRS and CDR2 YFSETQ. The CDR3 DNA sequence: TGCGCCAGCAGCTTGTATGGGACAGGGGACGGTGAGCAGTTCTTC. Translation gives CASSLYGTGDGEQFF.

The chain couples TRBV7-9 to TRBJ1-2, with TRBD1 matching 7 bases. V shed 5 bases, J shed 0 bases, and the junction held 9 bases outside the gene matches. Germline CDR1 and CDR2: SEHNR and FQNEAQ (reference sequence). This CDR3 region has 16 residues. This CDR3 is CASSDRQGLTNYGYTF. CDR3 nucleotide sequence: TGTGCCAGCAGCGATAGACAGGGTCTAACTAACTATGGCTACACCTTC.

This CDR3 is CASSDSDEDEQYF. In DNA form, the CDR3 reads TGTGCCAGCAGTGACTCGGACGAGGACGAGCAGTACTTC. The chain combines TRBV27 with TRBJ2-5; D not resolved. Near its end, the DNA agrees better with TRBJ2-7, so the J call may be wrong. Germline lookup yields CDR1 MNHEY and CDR2 SMNVEV (reference sequence). The CDR3 covers 13 residues.

This clonotype appeared a few times. The V call is TRBV11-2, the J call TRBJ2-7; TRBD1 is a possible D gene (5 bases). Germline V gives CDR1 SGHAT, CDR2 FQNNGV. The CDR3 spans 14 residues. The V and J ends lost 2 bases and 5 bases respectively, with 13 bases between them. This chain's CDR3 is CASSLTGLSHEQYF. The CDR3 DNA is TGTGCCAGCAGCTTAACAGGTCTAAGCCACGAGCAGTACTTC.

The CDR3 region has the DNA TGTGCCAGCAGACGGGATTATAATTCACCCCTCCACTTT. Translated: CASRRDYNSPLHF. V is TRBV28 and J is TRBJ1-6; unclear D gene. The CDR3 is 13 residues long. Germline V gene lookup returns CDR1 MDHEN and CDR2 SYDVKM. V was cut by 6 bases and J by 4 bases, with 7 bases left in between.

This rearrangement joins TRBV4-1 to TRBJ2-5; 12 bases align to TRBD2. The end of the DNA is better explained by TRBJ2-1, so the J call may be wrong. The CDR3 is made up of 16 amino acids. The germline V gene encodes CDR1 MGHRA and CDR2 YSYEKL. CDR3 nucleotides: TGCGCCAGCAGCCCTCAGGGCCTAGCGGGAGGGGATGAGCAGTTCTTC. Translation: CASSPQGLAGGDEQFF.